Described below is a single T cell receptor beta chain sequence and its context. Assay used: immunoSEQ multiplex PCR; TCRdb lists only in-frame clones, some missing. This table has fewer than 75,000 clones, nearly 90% appearing once. This sample is drawn from a study of blood T cell repertoires in COVID-19. About the study: COVID-19 samples from acute and convalescent phases originated in the United States, Italy and Spain.

The CDR3 loop spans 17 amino acids. The V and J ends lost 3 bases and 6 bases, in that order; junction bases with no gene match: 13. Germline CDR1 is LNHDA and CDR2 is SQIVND (reference sequence). Sequenced input: peripheral blood. The source of this sequence is a man aged 70-80 years with acute or convalescent COVID-19. This chain uses TRBV19 with TRBJ1-2, with TRBD1 matching 10 bases. The CDR3 region is CASSMILAAGQGDGYTF. The CDR3 DNA is TGTGCCAGTAGTATGATCCTGGCAGCCGGACAGGGGGATGGCTACACCTTC.